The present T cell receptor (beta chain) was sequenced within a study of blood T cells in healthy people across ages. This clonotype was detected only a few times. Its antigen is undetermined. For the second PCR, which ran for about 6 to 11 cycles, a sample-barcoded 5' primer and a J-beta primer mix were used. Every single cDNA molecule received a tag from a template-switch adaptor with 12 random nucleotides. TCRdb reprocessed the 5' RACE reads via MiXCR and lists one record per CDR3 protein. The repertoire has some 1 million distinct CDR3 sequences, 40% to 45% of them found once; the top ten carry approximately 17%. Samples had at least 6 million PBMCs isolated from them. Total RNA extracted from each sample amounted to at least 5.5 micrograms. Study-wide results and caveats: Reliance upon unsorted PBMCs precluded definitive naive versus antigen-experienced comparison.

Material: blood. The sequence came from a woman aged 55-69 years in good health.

The CDR3 coding sequence is TGTGCCAGCAGTGAATTGGGCCAGGGGTCCTACGAGCAGTACTTC. Translated: CASSELGQGSYEQYF. The chain couples TRBV6-1 to TRBJ2-7; the D gene is possibly TRBD1 (6 bases). In germline, CDR1 is MNHNS, CDR2 SASEGT. CDR3 length equals 15 residues. V lost 2 bases and J lost 1, with 12 bases in between.